This T cell receptor (beta chain) was captured in a study of cytomegalovirus exposure and HLA in healthy donors. About the study: Assignment to the Caucasian-associated ancestry cluster applied to over 70% of the approximately 360 genotyped donors. General observations from the study: Presence/absence analysis assumed near-uniform sequencing depth across donors.

PCR involved 60 Vbeta and 13 Jbeta primers. Clones were sequenced by immunoSEQ multiplex PCR, and TCRdb holds only the in-frame ones, with some missing. This repertoire shows about 50,000 clones, over 60% found once; its top ten account for roughly 9.2%. This clone has more than one count but fewer than ten. Its antigen is not known. Specimen: PBMCs. The origin of this receptor is a woman aged 45 to 65 in good health and CMV-seronegative.

For the CDR3, the DNA is TGTGCCAGCAGTTTTGGCGGGACCAGCACAGATACGCAGTATTTT. This gives the protein CASSFGGTSTDTQYF. The genes are TRBV28 and TRBJ2-3; maybe TRBD2 (6 bases). CDR1 and CDR2 from the germline V gene are MDHEN and SYDVKM. The CDR3 loop spans 15 amino acids. V lost 3 bases to trimming and J lost 0 bases, with 10 bases between them.